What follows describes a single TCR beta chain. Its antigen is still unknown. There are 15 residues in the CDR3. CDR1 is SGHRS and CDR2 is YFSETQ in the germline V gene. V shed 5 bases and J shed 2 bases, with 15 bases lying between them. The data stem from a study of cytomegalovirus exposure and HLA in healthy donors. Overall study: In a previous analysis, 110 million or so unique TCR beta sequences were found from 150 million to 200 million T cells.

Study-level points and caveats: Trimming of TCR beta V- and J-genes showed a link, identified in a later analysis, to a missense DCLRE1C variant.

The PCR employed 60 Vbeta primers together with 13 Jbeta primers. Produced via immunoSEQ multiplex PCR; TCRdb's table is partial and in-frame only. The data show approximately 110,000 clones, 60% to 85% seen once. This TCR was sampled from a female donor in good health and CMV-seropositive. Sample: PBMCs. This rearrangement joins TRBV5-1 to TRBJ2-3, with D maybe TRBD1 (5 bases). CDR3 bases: TGCGCCAGCAGGCCTTGGGGCAGGGCCACAGATACGCAGTATTTT. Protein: CASRPWGRATDTQYF.